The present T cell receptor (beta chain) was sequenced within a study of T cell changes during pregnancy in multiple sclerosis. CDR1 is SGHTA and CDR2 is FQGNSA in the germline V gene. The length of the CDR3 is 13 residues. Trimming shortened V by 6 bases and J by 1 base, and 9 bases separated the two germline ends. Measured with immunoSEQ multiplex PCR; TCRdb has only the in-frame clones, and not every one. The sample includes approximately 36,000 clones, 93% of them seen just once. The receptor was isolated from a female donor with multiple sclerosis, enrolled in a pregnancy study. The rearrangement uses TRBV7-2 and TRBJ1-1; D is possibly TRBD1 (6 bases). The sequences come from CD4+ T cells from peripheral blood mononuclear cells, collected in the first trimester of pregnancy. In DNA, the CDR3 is TGTGCCAGCAGTAGGGACACGAACACTGAAGCTTTCTTT. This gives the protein CASSRDTNTEAFF. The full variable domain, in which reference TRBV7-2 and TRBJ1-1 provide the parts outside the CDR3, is GAGVSQSPSNKVTEKGKDVELRCDPISGHTALYWYRQSLGQGLEFLIYFQGNSAPDKSGLPSDRFSAERTGGSVSTLTIQRTQQEDSAVYLCASSRDTNTEAFFGQGTRLTVV.